The 9 T cell receptor beta chains reported below all come from one sample, sequenced in a study of blood T cell repertoires in COVID-19. The assay was immunoSEQ multiplex PCR, and TCRdb's table has in-frame clones only and misses some. In the table there are 410,000 or so clones, roughly 89% of which are singletons. What was sequenced was peripheral blood. The receptors were gathered from a woman aged 25 to 45 with active or convalescent COVID-19.

The chain links TRBV11-2 to TRBJ2-1; 13 bases line up with TRBD2. The J segment lost 0 bases and the V segment lost 1 base, leaving 3 bases of the junction unmatched. Looked up from germline, CDR1 is SGHAT and CDR2 is FQNNGV. This CDR3 contains 18 residues. The CDR3 coding sequence is TGTGCCAGCAGCTTAGGACTAGCGGGAGGTTACTCCTACAATGAGCAGTTCTTC. Translating gives CASSLGLAGGYSYNEQFF. The full variable domain, with the rest looked up from reference TRBV11-2 and TRBJ2-1, is EAGVAQSPRYKIIEKRQSVAFWCNPISGHATLYWYQQILGQGPKLLIQFQNNGVVDDSQLPKDRFSAERLKGVDSTLKIQPAKLEDSAVYLCASSLGLAGGYSYNEQFFGPGTRLTVL.

The chain links TRBV23-1 to TRBJ1-4; D uncertain. TRBV23-1 is given ORF status, its function remaining uncertain. V shed 4 bases and J shed 8 bases, with 20 bases lying between them. This CDR3 region has 16 residues. This chain's CDR3 is CASSPELRGGGEKLFF. The DNA of the CDR3 is TGCGCCAGCAGTCCAGAACTTCGGGGTGGAGGGGAAAAACTGTTTTTT.

The chain links TRBV4-1 to TRBJ2-1; 10 bases are shared with TRBD2. With 1 base clipped from V and 4 bases from J, the junction kept 13 bases outside the gene matches. Per the germline V gene, CDR1 is MGHRA and CDR2 is YSYEKL. The CDR3 loop spans 19 amino acids. Written as DNA, the CDR3 is TGCGCCAGCAGCCAAGGTCGTACTTCGGGACTAGCGCCATACAATGAGCAGTTCTTC. As protein: CASSQGRTSGLAPYNEQFF.

The CDR3 region has the DNA TGTGCCAGCAGCCCGGGATCAGGGGGGCCCACAGATACGCAGTATTTT. Its protein product is CASSPGSGGPTDTQYF. The chain combines TRBV5-6 with TRBJ2-3; D might be TRBD1 (7 bases). CDR1 is SGHDT, CDR2 YYEEEE, per germline. The CDR3 has 16 residues. Trimming left V 4 bases short and J 2 bases short, with 17 bases between.

The chain combines TRBV6-5 with TRBJ1-1; D is undetermined. Trimming removed 2 bases at V and 4 bases at J, with 17 bases between. The CDR3 covers 16 residues. The germline V gene encodes CDR1 MNHEY and CDR2 SVGAGI. The CDR3 is CASSYPPKAGGTEAFF. The CDR3 coding sequence is TGTGCCAGCAGTTACCCCCCAAAGGCGGGAGGCACTGAAGCTTTCTTT.

V gene TRBV2 combines with J gene TRBJ2-1; 13 bases match TRBD2. Germline lookup yields CDR1 SNHLY and CDR2 FYNNEI. There are 15 residues in the CDR3. After removal of 4 bases from V and 3 bases from J, the junction contained 0 bases not matched to a gene. The CDR3 region is CASSGTSGGYNEQFF. CDR3 nucleotide sequence: TGTGCCAGCAGTGGGACTAGCGGGGGCTACAATGAGCAGTTCTTC. The variable domain in full, with the rest retrieved from reference TRBV2 and TRBJ2-1, is EPEVTQTPSHQVTQMGQEVILRCVPISNHLYFYWYRQILGQKVEFLVSFYNNEISEKSEIFDDQFSVERPDGSNFTLKIRSTKLEDSAMYFCASSGTSGGYNEQFFGPGTRLTVL.

This chain connects TRBV3-1 (or the pseudogene TRBV3-2) to TRBJ2-3; the D is unclear. The CDR3 runs 16 residues. CDR1 and CDR2 (germline): LGHDT, YNNKEL (reference sequence). The V end was cut by 0 bases, the J end by 2 bases, with 12 bases between. The CDR3 nucleotides are TGTGCCAGCAGCCAAGATCGGAGACCACTCACAGATACGCAGTATTTT. It is translated as CASSQDRRPLTDTQYF.

This chain connects TRBV15 to TRBJ1-1; D is possibly TRBD1 (5 bases). This CDR3 has 20 residues. The germline V and J ends were trimmed by 0 bases and 1 base, with 24 bases remaining between them. Germline V lookup: CDR1 LNHNV, CDR2 YYDKDF (reference sequence). This chain's CDR3 is CATSRDWGAITYSQNTEAFF. CDR3 DNA: TGTGCCACCAGCAGAGATTGGGGCGCGATTACTTATTCCCAGAACACTGAAGCTTTCTTT.

The chain employs TRBV6-1 and TRBJ1-5; D gene ambiguous. The CDR3 is 15 amino acids. Germline values: CDR1 MNHNS, CDR2 SASEGT. V lost 3 bases and J 2 bases, leaving 11 bases between the germline ends. The CDR3 nucleotides are TGTGCCAGCAGTGACGGAGACGGGGGCAATCAGCCCCAGCATTTT. Translating it yields CASSDGDGGNQPQHF.